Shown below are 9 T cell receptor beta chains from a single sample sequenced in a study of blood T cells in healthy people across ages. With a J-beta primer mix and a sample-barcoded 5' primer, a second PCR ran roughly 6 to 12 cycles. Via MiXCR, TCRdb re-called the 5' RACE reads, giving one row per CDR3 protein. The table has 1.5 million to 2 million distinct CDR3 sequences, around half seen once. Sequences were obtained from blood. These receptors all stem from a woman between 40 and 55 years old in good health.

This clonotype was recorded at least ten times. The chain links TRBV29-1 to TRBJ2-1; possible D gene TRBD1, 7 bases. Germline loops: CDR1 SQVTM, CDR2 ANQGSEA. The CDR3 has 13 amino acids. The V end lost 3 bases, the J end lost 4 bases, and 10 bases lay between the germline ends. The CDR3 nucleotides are TGCAGCGTTGACAGGGGGACTTACAATGAGCAGTTCTTC. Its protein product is CSVDRGTYNEQFF.

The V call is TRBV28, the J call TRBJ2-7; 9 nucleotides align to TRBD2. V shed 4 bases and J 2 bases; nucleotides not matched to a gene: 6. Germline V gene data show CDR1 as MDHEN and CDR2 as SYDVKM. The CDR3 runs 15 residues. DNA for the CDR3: TGTGCCAGCAGTTCTTCTAGCGGGGCCGCCTACGAGCAGTACTTC. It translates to CASSSSSGAAYEQYF.

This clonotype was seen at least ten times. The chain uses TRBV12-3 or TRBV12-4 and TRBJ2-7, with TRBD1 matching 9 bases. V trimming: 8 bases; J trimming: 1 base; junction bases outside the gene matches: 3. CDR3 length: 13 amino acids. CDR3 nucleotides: TGTGCCAGCGGAGACAGGGGGTCCTACGAGCAGTACTTC. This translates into CASGDRGSYEQYF.

The CDR3 coding sequence is TGTGCCAGCAGCTCCGCCGGGACAGGTACTTCAAACTATGGCTACACCTTC. This codes for CASSSAGTGTSNYGYTF. The chain has TRBV13 and TRBJ1-2, with 8 bases lining up with TRBD1. The CDR3 runs to 17 residues. J gave up 2 bases and V 4 bases, and 12 bases lay outside the gene matches. Germline CDR1 PRHDT, CDR2 FYEKMQ (reference sequence).

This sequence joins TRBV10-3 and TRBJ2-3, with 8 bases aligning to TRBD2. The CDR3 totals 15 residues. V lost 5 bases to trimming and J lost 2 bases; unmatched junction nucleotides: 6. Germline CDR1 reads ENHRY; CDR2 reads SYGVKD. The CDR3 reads CAISFAGGSTDTQYF. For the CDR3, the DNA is TGTGCCATCAGTTTCGCGGGGGGTTCCACAGATACGCAGTATTTT.

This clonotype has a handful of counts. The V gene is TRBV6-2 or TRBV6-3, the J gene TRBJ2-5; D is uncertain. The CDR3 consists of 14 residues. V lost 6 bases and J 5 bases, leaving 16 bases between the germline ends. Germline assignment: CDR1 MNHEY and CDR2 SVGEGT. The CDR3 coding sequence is TGTGCCAGCAGCTCGCCCGACCTGAGGGAGACCCAGTACTTC. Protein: CASSSPDLRETQYF.

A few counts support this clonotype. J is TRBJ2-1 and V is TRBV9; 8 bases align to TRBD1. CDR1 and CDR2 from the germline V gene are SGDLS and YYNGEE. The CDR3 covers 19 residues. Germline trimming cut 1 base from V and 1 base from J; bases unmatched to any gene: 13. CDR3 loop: CASSVQGPGRDRSYNEQFF. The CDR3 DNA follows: TGTGCCAGCAGCGTACAGGGGCCCGGTCGGGACAGGTCCTACAATGAGCAGTTCTTC.

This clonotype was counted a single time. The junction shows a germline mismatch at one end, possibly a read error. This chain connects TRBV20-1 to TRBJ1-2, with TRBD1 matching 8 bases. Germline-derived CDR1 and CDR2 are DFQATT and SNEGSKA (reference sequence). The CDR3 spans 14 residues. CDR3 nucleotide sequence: TGCAGTGCTGGAGACAGGGGTTCGCCCGAGGGCTGCACCTTC. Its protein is CSAGDRGSPEGCTF.

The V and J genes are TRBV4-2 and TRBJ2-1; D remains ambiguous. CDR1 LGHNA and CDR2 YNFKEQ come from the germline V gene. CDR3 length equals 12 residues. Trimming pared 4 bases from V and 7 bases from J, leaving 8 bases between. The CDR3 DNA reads TGTGCCAGCAGCCCAATAGGGAATGAGCAGTTCTTC. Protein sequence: CASSPIGNEQFF.